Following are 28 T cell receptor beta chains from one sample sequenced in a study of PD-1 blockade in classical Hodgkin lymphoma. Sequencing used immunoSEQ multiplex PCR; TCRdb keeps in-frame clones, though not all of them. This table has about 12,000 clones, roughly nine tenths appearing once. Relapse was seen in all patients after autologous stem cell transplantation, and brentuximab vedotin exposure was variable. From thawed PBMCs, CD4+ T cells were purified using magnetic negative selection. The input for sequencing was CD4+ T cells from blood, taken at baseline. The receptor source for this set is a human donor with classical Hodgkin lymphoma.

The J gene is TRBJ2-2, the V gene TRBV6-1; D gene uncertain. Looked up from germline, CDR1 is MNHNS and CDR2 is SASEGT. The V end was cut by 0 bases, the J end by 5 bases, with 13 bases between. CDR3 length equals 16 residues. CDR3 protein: CASSEAQGVGTGELFF. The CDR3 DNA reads TGTGCCAGCAGTGAAGCGCAAGGAGTAGGGACCGGGGAGCTGTTTTTT.

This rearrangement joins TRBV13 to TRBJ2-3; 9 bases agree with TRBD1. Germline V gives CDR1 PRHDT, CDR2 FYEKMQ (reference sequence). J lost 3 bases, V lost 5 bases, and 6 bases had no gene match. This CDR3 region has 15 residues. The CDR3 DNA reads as TGTGCCAGCAGCCACCTTGGGACAGGGACAGATACGCAGTATTTT. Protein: CASSHLGTGTDTQYF.

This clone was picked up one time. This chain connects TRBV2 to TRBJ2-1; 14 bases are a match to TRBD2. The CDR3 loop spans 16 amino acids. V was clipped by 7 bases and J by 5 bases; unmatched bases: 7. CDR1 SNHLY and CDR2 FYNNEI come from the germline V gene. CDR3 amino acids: CASTRLAGGQDNEQFF. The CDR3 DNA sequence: TGTGCCAGCACCAGACTAGCGGGGGGGCAGGACAATGAGCAGTTCTTC. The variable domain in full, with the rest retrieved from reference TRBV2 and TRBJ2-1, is EPEVTQTPSHQVTQMGQEVILRCVPISNHLYFYWYRQILGQKVEFLVSFYNNEISEKSEIFDDQFSVERPDGSNFTLKIRSTKLEDSAMYFCASTRLAGGQDNEQFFGPGTRLTVL.

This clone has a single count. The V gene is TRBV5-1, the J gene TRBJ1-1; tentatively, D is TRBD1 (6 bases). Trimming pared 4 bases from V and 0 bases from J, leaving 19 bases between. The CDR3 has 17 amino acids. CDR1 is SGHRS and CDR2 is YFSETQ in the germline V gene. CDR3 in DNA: TGCGCCAGCAGCAATCGTTTGGGGGCCGACCTGAACACTGAAGCTTTCTTT. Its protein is CASSNRLGADLNTEAFF.

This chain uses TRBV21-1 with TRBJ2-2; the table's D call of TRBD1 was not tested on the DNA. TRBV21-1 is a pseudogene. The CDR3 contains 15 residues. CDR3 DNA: TGTGCCAGCAGGCCGGGACAGAAAAACACCGGGGAGCTGTTTTTT. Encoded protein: CASRPGQKNTGELFF.

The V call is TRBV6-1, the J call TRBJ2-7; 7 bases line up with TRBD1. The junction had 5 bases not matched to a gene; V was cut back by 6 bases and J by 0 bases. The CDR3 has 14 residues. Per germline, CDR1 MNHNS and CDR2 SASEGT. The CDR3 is CASRETGRSYEQYF. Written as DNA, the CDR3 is TGTGCCAGCAGAGAGACAGGGCGCTCCTACGAGCAGTACTTC.

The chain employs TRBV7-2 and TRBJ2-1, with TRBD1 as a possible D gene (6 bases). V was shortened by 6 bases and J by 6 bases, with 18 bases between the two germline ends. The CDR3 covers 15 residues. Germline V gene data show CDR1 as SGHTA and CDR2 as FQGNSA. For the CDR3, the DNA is TGTGCCAGCAGTCCCGACAGGACTCCCCCCAATGAGCAGTTCTTC. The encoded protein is CASSPDRTPPNEQFF.

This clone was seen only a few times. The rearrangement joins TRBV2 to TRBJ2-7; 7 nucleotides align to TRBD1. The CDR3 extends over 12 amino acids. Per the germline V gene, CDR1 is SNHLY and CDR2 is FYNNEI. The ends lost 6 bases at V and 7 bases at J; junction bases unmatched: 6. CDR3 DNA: TGTGCCAGCAGCTGGGACAGCAGGGAGCAGTACTTC. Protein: CASSWDSREQYF. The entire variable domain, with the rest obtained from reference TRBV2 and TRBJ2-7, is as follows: EPEVTQTPSHQVTQMGQEVILRCVPISNHLYFYWYRQILGQKVEFLVSFYNNEISEKSEIFDDQFSVERPDGSNFTLKIRSTKLEDSAMYFCASSWDSREQYFGPGTRLTVT.

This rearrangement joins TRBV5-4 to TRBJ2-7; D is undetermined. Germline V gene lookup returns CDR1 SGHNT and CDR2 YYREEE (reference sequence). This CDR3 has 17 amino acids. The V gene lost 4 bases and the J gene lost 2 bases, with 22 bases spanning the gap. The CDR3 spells CASSQDVPFGGTYEQYF. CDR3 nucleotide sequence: TGTGCCAGCAGCCAAGATGTCCCCTTTGGCGGAACCTACGAGCAGTACTTC. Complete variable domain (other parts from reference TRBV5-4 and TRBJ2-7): ETGVTQSPTHLIKTRGQQVTLRCSSQSGHNTVSWYQQALGQGPQFIFQYYREEENGRGNFPPRFSGLQFPNYSSELNVNALELDDSALYLCASSQDVPFGGTYEQYFGPGTRLTVT.

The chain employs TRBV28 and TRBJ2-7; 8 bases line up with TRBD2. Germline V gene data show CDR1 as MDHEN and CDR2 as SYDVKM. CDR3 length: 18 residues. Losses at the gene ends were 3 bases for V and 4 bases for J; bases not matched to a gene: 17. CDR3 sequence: CASSFTYGWREAKYEQYF. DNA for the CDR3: TGTGCCAGCAGTTTCACCTATGGGTGGCGGGAGGCCAAATACGAGCAGTACTTC. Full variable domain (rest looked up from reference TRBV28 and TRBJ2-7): DVKVTQSSRYLVKRTGEKVFLECVQDMDHENMFWYRQDPGLGLRLIYFSYDVKMKEKGDIPEGYSVSREKKERFSLILESASTNQTSMYLCASSFTYGWREAKYEQYFGPGTRLTVT.

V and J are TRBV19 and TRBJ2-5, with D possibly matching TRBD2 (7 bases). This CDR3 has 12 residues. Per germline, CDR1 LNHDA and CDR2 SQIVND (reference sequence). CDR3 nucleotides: TGTGCTCGGGGGCGGGGGCAAGAGACCCAGTACTTC. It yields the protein CARGRGQETQYF.

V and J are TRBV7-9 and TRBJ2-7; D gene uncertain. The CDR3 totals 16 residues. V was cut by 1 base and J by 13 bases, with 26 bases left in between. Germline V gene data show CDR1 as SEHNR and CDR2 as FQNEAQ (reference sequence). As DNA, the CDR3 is TGTGCCAGCAGCTTAGTCGGGTTCTTGACCCGGCTGTGGGCCTACTTC. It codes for CASSLVGFLTRLWAYF.

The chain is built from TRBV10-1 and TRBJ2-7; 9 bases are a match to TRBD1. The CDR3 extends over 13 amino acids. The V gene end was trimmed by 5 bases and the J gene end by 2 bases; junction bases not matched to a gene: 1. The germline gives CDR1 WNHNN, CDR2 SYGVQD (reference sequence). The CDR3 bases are TGCGCCAGCAGTCGGACAGGGGCCTACGAGCAGTACTTC. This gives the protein CASSRTGAYEQYF.

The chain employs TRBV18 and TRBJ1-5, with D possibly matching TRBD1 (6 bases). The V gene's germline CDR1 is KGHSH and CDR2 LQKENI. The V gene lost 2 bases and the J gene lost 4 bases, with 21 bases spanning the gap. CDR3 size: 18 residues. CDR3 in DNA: TGTGCCAGCTCACCAACAGGCCTGGGACATCCAAGTAATCAGCCCCAGCATTTT. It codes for CASSPTGLGHPSNQPQHF.

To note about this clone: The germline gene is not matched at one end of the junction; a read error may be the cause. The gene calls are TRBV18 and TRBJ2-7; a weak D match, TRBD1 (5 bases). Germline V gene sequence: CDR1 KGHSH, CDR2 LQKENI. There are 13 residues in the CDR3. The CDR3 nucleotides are TGTGCCAGCACCCGGCAGGGCTCCAACGAGCAGTACTTC. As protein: CASTRQGSNEQYF.

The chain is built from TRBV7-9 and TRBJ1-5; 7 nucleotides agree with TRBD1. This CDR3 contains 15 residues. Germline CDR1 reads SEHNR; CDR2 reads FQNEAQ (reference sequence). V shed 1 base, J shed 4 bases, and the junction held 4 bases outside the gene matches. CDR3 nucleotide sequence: TGTGCCAGCAGCTTAGGCGGGACAGAGAATCAGCCCCAGCATTTT. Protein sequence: CASSLGGTENQPQHF. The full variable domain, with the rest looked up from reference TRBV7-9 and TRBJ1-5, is DTGVSQNPRHKITKRGQNVTFRCDPISEHNRLYWYRQTLGQGPEFLTYFQNEAQLEKSRLLSDRFSAERPKGSFSTLEIQRTEQGDSAMYLCASSLGGTENQPQHFGDGTRLSIL.

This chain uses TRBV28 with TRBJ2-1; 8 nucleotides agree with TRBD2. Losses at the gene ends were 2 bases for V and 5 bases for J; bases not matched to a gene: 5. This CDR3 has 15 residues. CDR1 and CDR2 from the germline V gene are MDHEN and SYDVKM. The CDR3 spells CASSLPGLVDNEQFF. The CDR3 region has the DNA TGTGCCAGCAGTTTACCGGGACTAGTCGACAATGAGCAGTTCTTC.

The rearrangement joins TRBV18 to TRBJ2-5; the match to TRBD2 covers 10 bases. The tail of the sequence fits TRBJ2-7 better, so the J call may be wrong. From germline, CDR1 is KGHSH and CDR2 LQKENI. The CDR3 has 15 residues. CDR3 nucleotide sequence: TGTGCCAGCTCACCATCTAGCGGGAGCTCCTACGAGCAGTACTTC. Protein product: CASSPSSGSSYEQYF.

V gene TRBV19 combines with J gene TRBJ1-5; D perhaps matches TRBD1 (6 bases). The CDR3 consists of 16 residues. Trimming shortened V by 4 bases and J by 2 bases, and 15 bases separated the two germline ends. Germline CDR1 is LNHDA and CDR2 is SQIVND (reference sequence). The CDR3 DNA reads TGTGCCAGTAGTAAGGCTCTGGGGGCCGGCAATCAGCCCCAGCATTTT. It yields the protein CASSKALGAGNQPQHF.

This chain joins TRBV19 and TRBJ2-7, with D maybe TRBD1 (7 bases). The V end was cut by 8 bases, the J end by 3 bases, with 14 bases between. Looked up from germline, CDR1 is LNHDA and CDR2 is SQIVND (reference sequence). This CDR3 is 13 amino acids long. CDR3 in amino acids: CASGGSGGYEQYF. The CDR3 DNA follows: TGTGCCAGTGGGGGGTCAGGGGGCTACGAGCAGTACTTC. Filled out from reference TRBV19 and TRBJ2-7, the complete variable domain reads DGGITQSPKYLFRKEGQNVTLSCEQNLNHDAMYWYRQDPGQGLRLIYYSQIVNDFQKGDIAEGYSVSREKKESFPLTVTSAQKNPTAFYLCASGGSGGYEQYFGPGTRLTVT.

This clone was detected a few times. The DNA of the CDR3 is TGTGCCAGCAGTTACTTTACAGGGGGCGGATATGGCTACACCTTC. This gives the protein CASSYFTGGGYGYTF. This chain uses TRBV6-5 with TRBJ1-2, with TRBD1 matching 9 bases. The germline V gene has CDR1 MNHEY and CDR2 SVGAGI. CDR3 size: 15 residues. Germline trimming cut 1 base from V and 5 bases from J; bases unmatched to any gene: 5.

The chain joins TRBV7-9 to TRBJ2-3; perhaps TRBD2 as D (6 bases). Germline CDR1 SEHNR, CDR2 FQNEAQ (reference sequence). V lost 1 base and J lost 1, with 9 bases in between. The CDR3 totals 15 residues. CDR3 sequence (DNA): TGTGCCAGCAGCTTAGTACCTAGCGGCACAGATACGCAGTATTTT. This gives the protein CASSLVPSGTDTQYF.

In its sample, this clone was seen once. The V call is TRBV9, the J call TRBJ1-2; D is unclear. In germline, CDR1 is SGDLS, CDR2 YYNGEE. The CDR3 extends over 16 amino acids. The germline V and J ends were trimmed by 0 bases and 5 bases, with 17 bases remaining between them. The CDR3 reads CASSVGAAGGPYGYTF. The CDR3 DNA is TGTGCCAGCAGCGTAGGGGCAGCTGGCGGTCCTTATGGCTACACCTTC. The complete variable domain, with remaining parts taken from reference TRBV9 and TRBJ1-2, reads DSGVTQTPKHLITATGQRVTLRCSPRSGDLSVYWYQQSLDQGLQFLIQYYNGEERAKGNILERFSAQQFPDLHSELNLSSLELGDSALYFCASSVGAAGGPYGYTFGSGTRLTVV.

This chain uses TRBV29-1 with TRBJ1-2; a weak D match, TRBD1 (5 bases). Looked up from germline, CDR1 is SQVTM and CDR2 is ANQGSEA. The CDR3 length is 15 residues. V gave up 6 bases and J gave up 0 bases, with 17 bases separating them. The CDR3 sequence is CSVDPPGHTNYGYTF. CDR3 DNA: TGCAGCGTCGACCCCCCCGGACACACTAACTATGGCTACACCTTC.

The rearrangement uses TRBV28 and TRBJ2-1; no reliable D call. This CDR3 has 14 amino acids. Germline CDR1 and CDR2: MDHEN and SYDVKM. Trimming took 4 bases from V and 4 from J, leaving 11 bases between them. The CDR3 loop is CASSWALDYNEQFF. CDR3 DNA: TGTGCCAGCAGTTGGGCTCTTGATTACAATGAGCAGTTCTTC.

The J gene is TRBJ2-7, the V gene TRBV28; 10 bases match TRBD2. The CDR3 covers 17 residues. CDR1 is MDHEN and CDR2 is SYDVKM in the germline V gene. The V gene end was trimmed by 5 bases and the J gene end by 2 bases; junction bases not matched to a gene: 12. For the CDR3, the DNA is TGTGCCAGCAGTCAGGGGATCCTAGCGGGAGATACCTACGAGCAGTACTTC. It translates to CASSQGILAGDTYEQYF.

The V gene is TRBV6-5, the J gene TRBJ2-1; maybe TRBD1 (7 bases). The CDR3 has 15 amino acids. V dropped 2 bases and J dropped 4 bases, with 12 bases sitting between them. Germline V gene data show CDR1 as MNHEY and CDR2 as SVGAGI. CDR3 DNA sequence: TGTGCCAGCAGTTACGCGGGACAGCTGTACAATGAGCAGTTCTTC. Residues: CASSYAGQLYNEQFF.

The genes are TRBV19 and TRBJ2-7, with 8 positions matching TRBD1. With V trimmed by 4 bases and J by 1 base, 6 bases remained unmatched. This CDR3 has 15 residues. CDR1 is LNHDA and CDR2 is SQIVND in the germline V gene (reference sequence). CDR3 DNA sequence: TGTGCCAGTAGTACCCCAGGGGGCAGGTCCTACGAGCAGTACTTC. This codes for CASSTPGGRSYEQYF.